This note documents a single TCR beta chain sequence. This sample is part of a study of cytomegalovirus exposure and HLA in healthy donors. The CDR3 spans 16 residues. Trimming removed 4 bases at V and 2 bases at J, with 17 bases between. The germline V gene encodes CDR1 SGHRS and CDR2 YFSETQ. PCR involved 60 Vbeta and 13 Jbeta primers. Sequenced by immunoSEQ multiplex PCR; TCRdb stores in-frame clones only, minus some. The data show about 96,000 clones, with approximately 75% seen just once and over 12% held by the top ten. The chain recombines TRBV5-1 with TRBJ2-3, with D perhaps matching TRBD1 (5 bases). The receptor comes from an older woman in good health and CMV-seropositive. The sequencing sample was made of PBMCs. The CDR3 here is CASSRDRTRVTDTQYF. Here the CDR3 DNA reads TGCGCCAGCAGCCGAGACCGGACAAGAGTCACAGATACGCAGTATTTT.